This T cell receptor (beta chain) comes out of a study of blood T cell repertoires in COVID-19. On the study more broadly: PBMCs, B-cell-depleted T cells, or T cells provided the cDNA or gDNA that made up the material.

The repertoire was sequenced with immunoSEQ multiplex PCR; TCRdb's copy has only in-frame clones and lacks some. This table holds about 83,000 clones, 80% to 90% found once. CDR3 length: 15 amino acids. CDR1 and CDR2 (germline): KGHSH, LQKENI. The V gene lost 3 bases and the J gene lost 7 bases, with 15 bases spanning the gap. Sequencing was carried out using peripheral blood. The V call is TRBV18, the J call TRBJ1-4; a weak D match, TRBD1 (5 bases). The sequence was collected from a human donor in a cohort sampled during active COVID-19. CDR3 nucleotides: TGTGCCAGCTCACCCGTACAGGAACTAAGTGAAAAACTGTTTTTT. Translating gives CASSPVQELSEKLFF.